This TCR beta chain was identified during a study of cytomegalovirus exposure and HLA in healthy donors (TCRdb year 2017). As for the study more broadly: In an earlier analysis of some 610 of the donors, 250 to 350 Gb of sequence data and 100 million or so unique TCR beta sequences from roughly 180 million T cells were reported. An early release that covered around 590 HLA-typed donors contained 250 to 350 gigabases of sequencing data and 85 million to 100 million unique TCR sequences. Among the roughly 390 genotyped donors, 81% belonged to the genetic ancestry cluster associated with self-reported Caucasian donors. The study aimed to test whether cataloging public T cell receptors could reveal signatures of past pathogen exposure. The study used immunosequencing to profile the T cell repertoires of approximately 640 subjects and linked those repertoires to cytomegalovirus serostatus. Along with the roughly 700-subject first cohort, a separate validation cohort of 120 different subjects was used. To predict cytomegalovirus infection status, the study brought together high-throughput TCR immunosequencing, statistical association of individual TCRs with disease status, and machine learning. To study patterns of TCR occurrence, a later analysis re-analyzed previously published TCR beta repertoires from 550 to 800 donors and added high-resolution HLA genotyping. The later analysis used no new phenotypic data to find candidate immune exposures, relying instead on TCR beta sequences and their occurrence across donors. An earlier analysis of 450 to 750 of the donors used high-throughput TCR beta sequencing to judge whether each TCR beta V gene segment behaved as functional or pseudogenic. Alongside the repertoire data, information on donor age, sex, ethnicity and CMV serostatus was compiled. A later genetic analysis took genome-wide SNP genotypes for about 65% of the 666 donors and used that subset as a discovery cohort. All discovery cohort repertoires had been generated using a single sequencing platform. HLA typing covered class I and class II loci at four-digit resolution. The number of typed donors differed by locus: roughly 620-630 for A, B, C, DRB1 and DQB1; some 540 for DQA1; over 600 for DPA1; and some 430 for DPB1. Because of strong linkage in the cohort, roughly five DR-DQ haplotypes were treated as single units for association and clustering. Among about 400 genotyped donors of the cohort, an average of roughly 230,000 unique TCR beta nucleotide sequences was sequenced per donor, of which approximately 18% were non-productive. General study outcomes and caveats: Across donors, most TCR sequences were observed very rarely, whereas some public TCRs were present in many individuals. Because some donors lacked HLA typing at each locus, the association tests relied only on the typed subset. According to a later analysis, most CMV-associated TCR beta chains appeared to be HLA-restricted, and the HLA associations seemed to be driven largely by CMV exposure. A later analysis found that HLA-associated TCR beta chains were more clonally expanded and had lower generation probabilities than equally common non-associated chains. The 87-base-pair reads could not distinguish some IMGT-functional V segments, including TRBV6-2 and TRBV6-3, so those segments were excluded. Correlated functional status among segregating V segments might be attributable to linkage disequilibrium, but an unknown experimental factor could not be ruled out. Strong co-occurrence of HLA alleles, especially DR and DQ, made assigning TCR associations to individual alleles difficult. A cluster of highly shared sequence variants was judged likely to be a technical artifact of the sequencing pipeline. In a later analysis, several top co-occurrence clusters were reported to appear linked to parvovirus B19, influenza, CMV and Epstein-Barr virus. Specific HLA alleles were associated with roughly 16,000 TCR beta sequences at a false discovery rate of 0.05 in a later analysis. The earlier analysis of almost 600 of the donors excluded 15 to 20 rarely observed V segments, including chromosome 9 orphons, because counts were too low. A further reported finding was that TCR beta sequences accurately predicted the HLA-A and HLA-B alleles for most subjects in the first cohort. Immune exposure information for the cohort was limited to CMV serostatus. It was suggested by the authors that the approach could potentially be generalized to other disease states and immunological phenotypes. According to a later genetic analysis, donors in an Asian-associated ancestry cluster had fewer N-insertions in productive TCRs than the approximately 690-donor mean. A few of the identified cytomegalovirus-associated TCR beta chains were confirmed in vitro to be specific for cytomegalovirus antigens. Roughly uniform sequencing depth across donors was assumed in presence/absence analyses, although this assumption may not hold. Cytomegalovirus status was reported to be diagnosed by the classifier with high specificity and sensitivity in both the original and validation cohorts. A later genetic analysis associated a missense DCLRE1C variant with V-gene and J-gene trimming of TCR beta chains, and an independent cohort replicated the association. In an earlier analysis of more than 450 of the donors, most TCR beta V segments were observed in productive rearrangements about 87% or about 30% of the time, broadly matching IMGT annotations. The cohort was sequenced for TCR beta chains only, and without alpha or paired-chain data the features that could be detected were limited. In the study, some 160 TCR beta chains were listed as associated with cytomegalovirus. A later analysis found that TCR association rates varied across HLA loci, with DRB1 alleles showing the most associated TCRs and HLA-C alleles the fewest.

In total, over 600 healthy bone marrow donors made up the cohort. At the time of sampling, all cohort members were nominally healthy, though unrecorded immune exposures were likely present. The donor was CMV seropositive and was included in the group of 250 to 350 seropositive cohort members. A peripheral blood sample was provided by each donor, and peripheral blood mononuclear cells were used for TCR beta sequencing. Genomic DNA was extracted from the blood cell samples with the Qiagen DNeasy Blood Extraction Kit. About this clone itself: It lacks a known antigen. Base qualities are not recorded, but no much larger clone differs from it by a single base.

Receptor libraries were prepared by the immunoSEQ multiplex PCR assay. A mixture of 60 forward primers for TCR Vbeta segments and 13 reverse primers for TCR Jbeta segments was used in the multiplex PCR. The CDR3 region of rearranged TCR beta genes was amplified from genomic DNA by a multiplex PCR assay. Amplified TCR beta libraries were sequenced as 87-base-pair reads on the Illumina HiSeq System. The authors processed their data as follows. In a later analysis, tens of millions of unique TCR beta chains were counted across the approximately 670 repertoires, and around 10 million of these chains were shared by at least two donors. A nearest-neighbor algorithm error-corrected the raw reads and collapsed the reads into unique sequences, merging closely related sequences to remove PCR and sequencing errors. Alignment of CDR3 sequences to IMGT reference sequences was used to assign V, D and J gene segments. For a sequence to be retained, a match of at least six nucleotides to both a V gene segment and a J gene segment was required. Rearrangements were classified as productive when the CDR3 lacked stop codons and remained in frame with V and J, and all other rearrangements were classified as non-productive. Following IMGT convention, CDR3 was defined as the stretch from the second conserved V-encoded cysteine up to the conserved J-encoded phenylalanine. The earlier analysis of about 610 of the donors excluded any sequence lacking an unambiguous match to a single V gene segment. In an earlier analysis of some 590 of the donors, V segments were called functional above 56.7% productive rearrangements and were called segregating when the between-donor standard deviation exceeded 5%. A statistical classification framework was built for diagnosing cytomegalovirus status from the catalog of TCR beta chain sequences. In a later analysis, TCR nucleotide sequences were compared against IMGT/GENE-DB human TR gene sequences so that V and J genes could be assigned. Using the TCRdist pipeline, a later analysis assigned CDR3 sequences along with most-parsimonious VDJ recombination scenarios. A later analysis defined each TCR beta chain by its CDR3 amino acid sequence plus V-gene family, and excluded reads lacking a unique V-gene family. A later analysis removed several hundred highly shared, low-generation-probability nucleotide sequences to deal with suspected cross-contamination and a sequencing artifact. In a later analysis, a clonal expansion index for each public chain was calculated from normalized within-repertoire ranks of inferred template counts. Generation probabilities in a later analysis came from a VDJ recombination model fitted to out-of-frame rearrangements, and those results were checked against IGoR. A later analysis scored TCR-TCR, TCR-HLA and TCR-CMV co-occurrence with hypergeometric tests, applying a repertoire-size bias correction to TCR pairs. In a later analysis, false discovery rates were estimated by permuting HLA or CMV assignments 20 times. In a later analysis, co-occurring TCRs were grouped with DBSCAN, and TCRdist sequence similarity was added when clustering was performed within HLA-allele-positive subsets. Repertoires with fewer than 30,000 or more than 120,000 public chains were left out of co-occurrence clustering, as were several repertoires with anomalous nucleotide sharing. Not all clones reach the TCRdb copy of this immuneACCESS table, which keeps in-frame sequences only. Checked studies attribute under half of the gap to unresolved V genes and leave the rest unexplained. Clone size and the V and J calls come from that table; the DNA yielded D and trimming. For this sample there are 100,000 to 150,000 clones; 75% to 85% appear just once. The ten largest clones take up 5.5% to 7.5% of the sample.

Measured from the cysteine to the phenylalanine, the CDR3 is 15 residues long. Kept here is only the CDR3 DNA, which spans 45 bases and is read in frame from base 1. V ends up 5 bases short and J 0 bases short, with an unmatched junction base count of 5. CDR1 and CDR2 are read off the germline V gene (reference sequence) as MNHEY and SMNVEV. Material for sequencing was PBMCs. This sequence originates from a woman aged 40 to 49 in good health and CMV-seropositive. This chain is built from TRBV27 and TRBJ2-3; the central 7 bases match TRBD2. The nucleotide sequence reads TGTGCCAGCAGTAACCTAGCGGTTAGCACAGATACGCAGTATTTT. The resulting protein is CASSNLAVSTDTQYF.